The present TCR beta chain was sequenced within a study of monozygotic twins with cystic fibrosis. General study results and limits: In this small cohort, shared CDR3 numbers showed no association with age, concordance or disease severity.

Using immunoSEQ multiplex PCR, the repertoire was profiled, and TCRdb retains in-frame clones only, with some absent. The table shows tens of thousands of clones, with approximately 65% occurring only once. Trimming cost V 4 bases and J 7 bases; bases outside gene matches: 12. Germline CDR1 is MGHRA and CDR2 is YSYEKL. The CDR3 contains 16 residues. In this sample, this clone turned up a few times. Its antigen remains unknown. The rearrangement joins TRBV4-1 to TRBJ2-2; 7 nucleotides match TRBD2. Sequenced: blood. The TCR originated in a girl aged 10 to 17 with cystic fibrosis. The CDR3 loop reads CASSPLLARVIGELFF. CDR3 nucleotides: TGCGCCAGCAGCCCCTTACTAGCGCGGGTCATCGGGGAGCTGTTTTTT.